The rows below give T cell receptor beta chains drawn from one sample of a study of cytomegalovirus exposure and HLA in healthy donors. The table came from immunoSEQ multiplex PCR; TCRdb's copy has only in-frame clones and leaves some out. The sample carries 110,000 or so clones, about 80% recorded once. Sequenced input: PBMCs. Receptors were obtained from a man aged 35-49 years in good health and CMV-seropositive. CDR3s include the opening cysteine and the closing phenylalanine or tryptophan. Each record gives: J gene, D gene, clone size, V gene, CDR3 protein, CDR3 DNA. A D gene is named only where the DNA matches it firmly. Size is omitted from some rows. Given values are once, few, many or a class for expanded clones.

j_gene: TRBJ2-2; d_gene: .; abundance: .; v_gene: TRBV11-2; CDR3aa: CASSLIGIRSGELFF; CDR3nt: TGTGCCAGCAGCTTAATCGGGATTCGATCCGGGGAGCTGTTTTTT
j_gene: TRBJ1-3; d_gene: .; abundance: .; v_gene: TRBV7-2; CDR3aa: CASSLRLDSGNTIYF; CDR3nt: TGTGCCAGCAGCTTGCGACTGGACTCTGGAAACACCATATATTTT
j_gene: TRBJ2-1; d_gene: TRBD2; abundance: .; v_gene: TRBV10-2; CDR3aa: CASSVSGTSGYNEQFF; CDR3nt: TGCGCCAGCAGTGTTTCCGGGACTAGCGGTTACAATGAGCAGTTCTTC
j_gene: TRBJ1-1; d_gene: .; abundance: .; v_gene: TRBV6-6; CDR3aa: CATEDSMNTEAFF; CDR3nt: TGTGCCACCGAAGACAGTATGAACACTGAAGCTTTCTTT
j_gene: TRBJ1-6; d_gene: .; abundance: .; v_gene: TRBV7-2; CDR3aa: CASSLVSRDSPLHF; CDR3nt: TGTGCCAGCAGCTTAGTATCGCGGGATTCACCCCTCCACTTT
j_gene: TRBJ2-7; d_gene: .; abundance: .; v_gene: TRBV4-2; CDR3aa: CASSQGDTAYEQYF; CDR3nt: TGTGCCAGCAGCCAGGGGGACACAGCCTACGAGCAGTACTTC
j_gene: TRBJ2-3; d_gene: TRBD2; abundance: .; v_gene: TRBV5-6; CDR3aa: CASSSPLAGGSDTQYF; CDR3nt: TGTGCCAGCAGCTCGCCGTTAGCGGGGGGATCGGATACGCAGTATTTT
j_gene: TRBJ2-7; d_gene: TRBD1; abundance: few; v_gene: TRBV5-5; CDR3aa: CASRVGQGSTYEQYF; CDR3nt: TGTGCCAGCAGGGTTGGACAGGGGTCCACCTACGAGCAGTACTTC
j_gene: TRBJ2-5; d_gene: TRBD1; abundance: .; v_gene: TRBV18; CDR3aa: CASSPRDRGPVKETQYF; CDR3nt: TGTGCCAGCTCACCAAGGGACAGGGGGCCCGTTAAGGAGACCCAGTACTTC
j_gene: TRBJ2-7; d_gene: TRBD1; abundance: .; v_gene: TRBV6-1; CDR3aa: CASSGRGLYEQYF; CDR3nt: TGTGCCAGCAGCGGCAGGGGGCTATACGAGCAGTACTTC
j_gene: TRBJ1-1; d_gene: .; abundance: once; v_gene: TRBV4-2; CDR3aa: CASSLGRGTEAFF; CDR3nt: TGTGCCAGCAGCCTCGGACGGGGGACTGAAGCTTTCTTT
j_gene: TRBJ2-7; d_gene: TRBD1; abundance: .; v_gene: TRBV30; CDR3aa: CAWSPPPGTGITYEQYF; CDR3nt: TGTGCCTGGAGTCCTCCCCCCGGGACAGGAATAACCTACGAGCAGTACTTC
j_gene: TRBJ2-5; d_gene: TRBD1; abundance: .; v_gene: TRBV19; CDR3aa: CASSVTRDRGPLETQYF; CDR3nt: TGTGCCAGTAGTGTAACCCGGGACAGGGGGCCGTTAGAGACCCAGTACTTC
j_gene: TRBJ2-7; d_gene: TRBD1; abundance: once; v_gene: TRBV7-2; CDR3aa: CASSLVGGTVGYAYEQYF; CDR3nt: TGTGCCAGCAGCTTAGTGGGTGGGACAGTCGGTTATGCGTACGAGCAGTACTTC
j_gene: TRBJ2-5; d_gene: .; abundance: .; v_gene: TRBV30; CDR3aa: CAWSRGPETQYF; CDR3nt: TGTGCCTGGAGCAGGGGTCCAGAGACCCAGTACTTC
j_gene: TRBJ1-3; d_gene: TRBD1; abundance: .; v_gene: TRBV19; CDR3aa: CATTGVAGNTIYF; CDR3nt: TGTGCAACAACAGGGGTAGCTGGAAACACCATATATTTT
j_gene: TRBJ1-5; d_gene: TRBD1; abundance: few; v_gene: TRBV6-1; CDR3aa: CASSIRTGGYQPQHF; CDR3nt: TGTGCCAGCAGTATACGGACAGGGGGTTATCAGCCCCAGCATTTT
j_gene: TRBJ2-3; d_gene: TRBD2; abundance: .; v_gene: TRBV7-2; CDR3aa: CASSALSGGPQYF; CDR3nt: TGTGCCAGCAGCGCTCTTAGCGGGGGGCCTCAGTATTTT
j_gene: TRBJ1-6; d_gene: TRBD1; abundance: .; v_gene: TRBV7-9; CDR3aa: CASSSQGADNSPLHF; CDR3nt: TGTGCCAGCAGCTCCCAGGGGGCAGATAATTCACCCCTCCACTTT
j_gene: TRBJ1-2; d_gene: TRBD1; abundance: .; v_gene: TRBV30; CDR3aa: CAWSTQGRGFGGYTF; CDR3nt: TGTGCCTGGAGTACACAGGGGAGAGGGTTCGGGGGCTACACCTTC
j_gene: TRBJ2-7; d_gene: .; abundance: .; v_gene: TRBV28; CDR3aa: CASRTPSAREQYF; CDR3nt: TGTGCCAGCAGAACCCCCTCGGCGCGGGAGCAGTACTTC
j_gene: TRBJ2-3; d_gene: .; abundance: few; v_gene: TRBV7-8; CDR3aa: CASSLSSGTDTQYF; CDR3nt: TGTGCCAGCAGCTTATCTAGCGGCACAGATACGCAGTATTTT
j_gene: TRBJ1-2; d_gene: .; abundance: few; v_gene: TRBV19; CDR3aa: CASNAVGRGIGYTF; CDR3nt: TGTGCCAGTAATGCAGTGGGACGGGGGATCGGCTACACCTTC
j_gene: TRBJ1-3; d_gene: .; abundance: .; v_gene: TRBV6-6; CDR3aa: CASNEAGIGGNTIYF; CDR3nt: TGTGCCAGCAACGAGGCAGGGATAGGCGGAAACACCATATATTTT
j_gene: TRBJ1-4; d_gene: .; abundance: .; v_gene: TRBV18; CDR3aa: CASSPVREDEKLFF; CDR3nt: TGTGCCAGCTCACCAGTAAGGGAGGACGAAAAACTGTTTTTT
j_gene: TRBJ2-1; d_gene: .; abundance: .; v_gene: TRBV11-3; CDR3aa: CASSPGLTNEQFF; CDR3nt: TGTGCCAGCAGCCCGGGACTTACTAATGAGCAGTTCTTC
j_gene: TRBJ1-4; d_gene: .; abundance: few; v_gene: TRBV4-2; CDR3aa: CASSQGSWGEAEKLFF; CDR3nt: TGTGCCAGCAGCCAGGGCTCATGGGGGGAGGCTGAAAAACTGTTTTTT
j_gene: TRBJ1-2; d_gene: .; abundance: .; v_gene: TRBV20-1; CDR3aa: CSARDDKLVF; CDR3nt: TGCAGTGCTAGAGACGACAAACTGGTCTTC
j_gene: TRBJ1-2; d_gene: TRBD1; abundance: few; v_gene: TRBV11-2; CDR3aa: CASSPRQGAVYGYTF; CDR3nt: TGTGCCAGCAGCCCACGACAGGGGGCCGTCTATGGCTACACCTTC
j_gene: TRBJ1-1; d_gene: .; abundance: .; v_gene: TRBV4-1; CDR3aa: CASSQSSPRPHSRDTEAFF; CDR3nt: TGCGCCAGCAGCCAAAGCTCCCCTAGACCCCATTCCCGGGACACTGAAGCTTTCTTT
j_gene: TRBJ2-6; d_gene: .; abundance: .; v_gene: TRBV9; CDR3aa: CASSVRRDYSGANGLTF; CDR3nt: TGTGCCAGCAGCGTGCGCAGGGATTACTCTGGGGCCAACGGCCTGACTTTC
j_gene: TRBJ1-1; d_gene: .; abundance: .; v_gene: TRBV6-6; CDR3aa: CASCAILAEAFF; CDR3nt: TGTGCCAGCTGCGCTATCTTAGCTGAAGCTTTCTTT
j_gene: TRBJ1-5; d_gene: .; abundance: .; v_gene: TRBV27; CDR3aa: CASSLTDQPQHF; CDR3nt: TGTGCCAGCAGTTTGACAGATCAGCCCCAGCATTTT
j_gene: TRBJ2-1; d_gene: TRBD1; abundance: .; v_gene: TRBV7-9; CDR3aa: CASSLATPGGRAYNEQFF; CDR3nt: TGTGCCAGCAGCTTAGCGACCCCAGGGGGTCGCGCCTACAATGAGCAGTTCTTC
j_gene: TRBJ1-2; d_gene: .; abundance: .; v_gene: TRBV7-2; CDR3aa: CASSREVNYGYTF; CDR3nt: TGTGCCAGCAGCCGCGAGGTTAACTATGGCTACACCTTC
j_gene: TRBJ2-3; d_gene: .; abundance: .; v_gene: TRBV6-1; CDR3aa: CASSTQGSGQLTQYF; CDR3nt: TGTGCCAGCAGTACACAGGGTTCTGGCCAACTTACGCAGTATTTT
j_gene: TRBJ1-1; d_gene: TRBD1; abundance: .; v_gene: TRBV18; CDR3aa: CASSPGTGGTEAFF; CDR3nt: TGTGCCAGCTCACCCGGGACAGGGGGGACTGAAGCTTTCTTT
j_gene: TRBJ2-3; d_gene: .; abundance: .; v_gene: TRBV27; CDR3aa: CASSLSTVGYLGQGSTDTQYF; CDR3nt: TGTGCCAGCAGTTTATCCACAGTTGGGTATTTAGGGCAGGGTAGCACAGATACGCAGTATTTT
j_gene: TRBJ1-1; d_gene: .; abundance: .; v_gene: TRBV7-2; CDR3aa: CASSSRRGTEAFF; CDR3nt: TGTGCCAGCAGCTCCCGACGGGGCACTGAAGCTTTCTTT
j_gene: TRBJ2-2; d_gene: TRBD1; abundance: few; v_gene: TRBV18; CDR3aa: CASSPQSGQLTGELFF; CDR3nt: TGTGCCAGCTCACCACAGTCGGGACAGCTCACCGGGGAGCTGTTTTTT
j_gene: TRBJ2-3; d_gene: TRBD1; abundance: few; v_gene: TRBV7-9; CDR3aa: CASSGVTGQLDTQYF; CDR3nt: TGTGCCAGCAGCGGTGTGACAGGGCAGTTGGATACGCAGTATTTT
j_gene: TRBJ2-6; d_gene: .; abundance: .; v_gene: TRBV9; CDR3aa: CASSVLLGANVLTF; CDR3nt: TGTGCCAGCAGCGTCTTACTTGGGGCCAACGTCCTGACTTTC
j_gene: TRBJ1-5; d_gene: .; abundance: .; v_gene: TRBV7-2; CDR3aa: CASSPRNQPQHF; CDR3nt: TGTGCCAGCAGCCCTCGTAATCAGCCCCAGCATTTT
j_gene: TRBJ1-1; d_gene: .; abundance: .; v_gene: TRBV15; CDR3aa: CATSRESLNTEAFF; CDR3nt: TGTGCCACCAGCAGAGAGAGCCTGAACACTGAAGCTTTCTTT
j_gene: TRBJ2-3; d_gene: TRBD2; abundance: .; v_gene: TRBV4-2; CDR3aa: CASSQDERGGKDTQYF; CDR3nt: TGTGCCAGCAGCCAAGATGAGCGGGGGGGCAAAGATACGCAGTATTTT
j_gene: TRBJ2-1; d_gene: .; abundance: once; v_gene: TRBV30; CDR3aa: CAWSVLGGQGNEQFF; CDR3nt: TGTGCCTGGAGTGTCCTAGGGGGTCAAGGGAATGAGCAGTTCTTC
j_gene: TRBJ2-5; d_gene: TRBD1; abundance: .; v_gene: TRBV27; CDR3aa: CASSDDRGGQETQYF; CDR3nt: TGTGCCAGCAGTGATGACAGGGGTGGGCAAGAGACCCAGTACTTC
j_gene: TRBJ2-7; d_gene: .; abundance: .; v_gene: TRBV4-3; CDR3aa: CASSPYRGPRYEQYF; CDR3nt: TGCGCCAGCAGCCCCTACAGAGGGCCTCGGTACGAGCAGTACTTC
j_gene: TRBJ1-4; d_gene: .; abundance: few; v_gene: TRBV5-1; CDR3aa: CASSPTATATNEKLFF; CDR3nt: TGCGCCAGCAGCCCGACAGCTACCGCAACTAATGAAAAACTGTTTTTT